The next 4 T cell receptor beta chains were all read from a single sample in a study of cytomegalovirus exposure and HLA in healthy donors. PCR amplification relied on 60 Vbeta primers (plus 13 Jbeta primers). TCRdb keeps only in-frame clones here, not all; method: immunoSEQ multiplex PCR. The table has 150,000 to 200,000 clones, around 83% seen once. The sequenced material came from PBMCs. The receptors shown here come from a man aged 50 or older in good health and CMV-seropositive.

The V and J genes are TRBV2 and TRBJ2-2, with D uncertain. Trimming shortened V by 4 bases and J by 0 bases, and 9 bases separated the two germline ends. The CDR3 is 15 amino acids. Germline CDR1 is SNHLY and CDR2 is FYNNEI. The CDR3 is CASSGGTTNTGELFF. CDR3 DNA: TGTGCCAGCAGTGGCGGCACTACGAACACCGGGGAGCTGTTTTTT.

The chain is built from TRBV9 and TRBJ2-1; 12 bases line up with TRBD2. The V gene end was trimmed by 5 bases and the J gene end by 4 bases; junction bases not matched to a gene: 4. CDR1 and CDR2 (germline): SGDLS, YYNGEE. The CDR3 spans 15 residues. CDR3 coding DNA: TGTGCCAGCAGTAAGCTAGCGGGGGGGTACAATGAGCAGTTCTTC. Encoded protein: CASSKLAGGYNEQFF.

V is TRBV4-2 and J is TRBJ2-7; D is ambiguous. There are 13 residues in the CDR3. V was trimmed by 0 bases and J by 0 bases, leaving 3 bases between them. Germline V CDR1 and CDR2: LGHNA, YNFKEQ. CDR3 sequence reads: CASSQDSSYEQYF. The CDR3 DNA follows: TGTGCCAGCAGCCAAGACAGCTCCTACGAGCAGTACTTC.

V and J are TRBV30 and TRBJ1-3, with TRBD1 matching over 8 bases. The junction had 4 bases not matched to a gene; V was cut back by 3 bases and J by 3 bases. The CDR3 has 14 amino acids. Germline CDR1 and CDR2: GTSNPN and SVGIG (reference sequence). CDR3 residues: CAWSIGQGGNTIYF. The CDR3 DNA is TGTGCCTGGAGCATCGGACAGGGTGGAAACACCATATATTTT.